This TCR beta chain was captured by sequencing in a study of T cell changes during pregnancy in multiple sclerosis. Clones were read by immunoSEQ multiplex PCR, and TCRdb kept only the in-frame ones, dropping some. Of approximately 31,000 clones in the sample, under 95% were seen once. Germline CDR1 and CDR2: LGHNA and YSLEER. This CDR3 has 14 amino acids. Trimming removed 1 base from V and 7 bases from J, with 13 bases in between. V is TRBV4-3 and J is TRBJ1-1; no firm D call. The sequenced sample was CD4+ T cells from peripheral blood mononuclear cells, obtained in the second trimester of pregnancy. This TCR derives from a female donor in good health, enrolled as a control in a pregnancy study. The CDR3 sequence: CASSQGTWPDEAFF. CDR3 nucleotides: TGCGCCAGCAGCCAAGGGACTTGGCCAGATGAAGCTTTCTTT.